This TCR beta chain comes out of a study of blood T cell repertoires in COVID-19. The junction had 7 bases not matched to a gene; V was cut back by 3 bases and J by 7 bases. Per germline, CDR1 SGHTA and CDR2 FQGNSA. The CDR3 contains 15 residues. Original processing methods: Estimation of nucleated cell counts was performed using reference gene primer amplification. Data came from immunoSEQ multiplex PCR; TCRdb stores just in-frame clones and leaves some out. The V and J calls and the clone size are those of that table, but D and trimming were determined from the DNA. The sample shows hundreds of thousands of clones, 86% of them seen only once.

The V gene is TRBV7-2, the J gene TRBJ2-1; the match to TRBD1 covers 9 bases. Sequenced input: peripheral blood. This receptor was identified in a woman aged 60-75 years who had recovered from COVID-19. The chain's CDR3 is CASSLRTGEANEQFF. CDR3 DNA: TGTGCCAGCAGCTTGAGGACAGGGGAGGCAAATGAGCAGTTCTTC. The variable domain in full, with the rest retrieved from reference TRBV7-2 and TRBJ2-1, is GAGVSQSPSNKVTEKGKDVELRCDPISGHTALYWYRQSLGQGLEFLIYFQGNSAPDKSGLPSDRFSAERTGGSVSTLTIQRTQQEDSAVYLCASSLRTGEANEQFFGPGTRLTVL.